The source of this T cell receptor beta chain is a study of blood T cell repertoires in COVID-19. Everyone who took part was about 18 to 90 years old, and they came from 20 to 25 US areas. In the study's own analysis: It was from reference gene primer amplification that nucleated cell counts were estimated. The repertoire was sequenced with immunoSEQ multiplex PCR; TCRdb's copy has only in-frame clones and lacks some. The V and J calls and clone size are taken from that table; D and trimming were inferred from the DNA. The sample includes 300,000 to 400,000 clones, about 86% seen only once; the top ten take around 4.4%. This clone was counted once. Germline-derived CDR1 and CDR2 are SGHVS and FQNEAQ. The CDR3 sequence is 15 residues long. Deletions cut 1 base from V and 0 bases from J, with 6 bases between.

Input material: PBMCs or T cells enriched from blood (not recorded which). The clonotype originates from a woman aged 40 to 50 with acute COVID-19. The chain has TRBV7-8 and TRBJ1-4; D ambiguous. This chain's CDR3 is CASSLERTTNEKLFF. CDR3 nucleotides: TGTGCCAGCAGCTTAGAGCGGACAACTAATGAAAAACTGTTTTTT.